Listed below are T cell receptor beta chains from one sample, sequenced in a study of blood T cells in healthy people across ages. TCRdb independently ran MiXCR on the 5' RACE reads; one entry per CDR3 protein. The table has about 670,000 distinct CDR3 sequences, 52% seen once. The source material was blood. All receptors come from a woman older than 75 in good health. Each CDR3 is given with its conserved first and last residue. Each record gives: V gene, D gene, J gene, clone size, CDR3 length, CDR3 DNA, CDR3 protein. A D gene is named only where the DNA matches it firmly. The size field is filled for only some rows; it gives once, few, many or a size class.

v_gene: TRBV20-1
d_gene: -
j_gene: TRBJ1-2
abundance: -
len: 12
CDR3nt: -
CDR3aa: CTEQSTSYGCTF

v_gene: TRBV7-9
d_gene: -
j_gene: TRBJ1-4
abundance: -
len: 11
CDR3nt: TGTGCCAGCAGCTCCTCGAAAAAACTGTTTTTT
CDR3aa: CASSSSKKLFF

v_gene: TRBV2
d_gene: -
j_gene: TRBJ2-7
abundance: few
len: 18
CDR3nt: TGTGCCAGCAGGTCCAGGCTAGCGCCAAAAGGGCAAGCCTACGAGCAGTACTTC
CDR3aa: CASRSRLAPKGQAYEQYF

v_gene: TRBV27
d_gene: TRBD1
j_gene: TRBJ2-3
abundance: many
len: 15
CDR3nt: TGTGCCAGCAGTTGGGACAGGGGGCAAGGAGATACGCAGTATTTT
CDR3aa: CASSWDRGQGDTQYF

v_gene: TRBV7-2
d_gene: -
j_gene: TRBJ1-2
abundance: -
len: 14
CDR3nt: TGTGCCAGCAGCCCGCAGGGAGGGAAAGGTGGCTACACCTTC
CDR3aa: CASSPQGGKGGYTF

v_gene: TRBV25-1
d_gene: TRBD2
j_gene: TRBJ2-3
abundance: -
len: 18
CDR3nt: TGTGCCAGCAGTGGGAGGGATGCGGGGGGCCTTAGCACAGATACGCAGTATTTT
CDR3aa: CASSGRDAGGLSTDTQYF

v_gene: TRBV27
d_gene: -
j_gene: TRBJ1-2
abundance: -
len: 13
CDR3nt: TGTGCCAGCGCACCGGGGCAAAGCTATGGCTACACCTTC
CDR3aa: CASAPGQSYGYTF

v_gene: TRBV14
d_gene: -
j_gene: TRBJ1-2
abundance: -
len: 16
CDR3nt: TGTGCCAGCAGCCACGAGGCGGGACGTTCTCCCTATGGCTACACCTTC
CDR3aa: CASSHEAGRSPYGYTF

v_gene: TRBV5-1
d_gene: -
j_gene: TRBJ2-1
abundance: many
len: 16
CDR3nt: TGCGCCAGCAGCTTCGGTTGGGCCGGGGTCTACAATGAGCAGTTCTTC
CDR3aa: CASSFGWAGVYNEQFF

v_gene: TRBV7-3
d_gene: TRBD2
j_gene: TRBJ2-1
abundance: many
len: 15
CDR3nt: TGTGCCAGCAGCTTAGCTAGCGGGAGTCTGAATGAGCAGTTCTTC
CDR3aa: CASSLASGSLNEQFF

v_gene: TRBV29-1
d_gene: -
j_gene: TRBJ2-1
abundance: -
len: 11
CDR3nt: TGCAGCATTGGAGATTACAATGAGCAGTTCTTC
CDR3aa: CSIGDYNEQFF

v_gene: TRBV7-9
d_gene: -
j_gene: TRBJ2-7
abundance: many
len: 14
CDR3nt: TGTGCCAGCAGCTTAGCGGGAGTTCACTACGAGCAGTACTTC
CDR3aa: CASSLAGVHYEQYF

v_gene: TRBV6-6
d_gene: TRBD1
j_gene: TRBJ1-2
abundance: -
len: 15
CDR3nt: TGTGCCAGCAGTTGGACCGGGACAGGGGAAAGTGACTACACCTTC
CDR3aa: CASSWTGTGESDYTF

v_gene: TRBV9
d_gene: -
j_gene: TRBJ1-2
abundance: -
len: 14
CDR3nt: TGTGCCAGCAGCGTAGAGCCGGCGGGCTATGGCTACACCTTC
CDR3aa: CASSVEPAGYGYTF

v_gene: TRBV28
d_gene: -
j_gene: TRBJ2-1
abundance: many
len: 14
CDR3nt: TGTGCCAGCATCGCGCGGACGGGGAGCAATGAGCAGTTCTTC
CDR3aa: CASIARTGSNEQFF

v_gene: TRBV20-1
d_gene: TRBD2
j_gene: TRBJ2-1
abundance: many
len: 15
CDR3nt: TGCAGTGCTGGCCCCGGGACTAGACTCTACAATGAGCAGTTCTTC
CDR3aa: CSAGPGTRLYNEQFF

v_gene: TRBV29-1
d_gene: TRBD1
j_gene: TRBJ2-5
abundance: few
len: 15
CDR3nt: TGCAGCGTTGAATTACCGGGACAGCTCCAAGAGACCCAGTACTTC
CDR3aa: CSVELPGQLQETQYF

v_gene: TRBV12-3/TRBV12-4
d_gene: -
j_gene: TRBJ2-2
abundance: few
len: 14
CDR3nt: TGTGCCAGTACGATCACCGGGGGCACCGGGGAGCTGTTTTTT
CDR3aa: CASTITGGTGELFF

v_gene: TRBV27
d_gene: -
j_gene: TRBJ2-7
abundance: many
len: 14
CDR3nt: TGTGCCAGCAGCGACAGGTTGGGACCCTACGAGCAGTACTTC
CDR3aa: CASSDRLGPYEQYF

v_gene: TRBV5-1
d_gene: TRBD2
j_gene: TRBJ2-3
abundance: many
len: 17
CDR3nt: TGCGCCAGCAGCTTGGGGACCACTAGCGGCAGCACAGATACGCAGTATTTT
CDR3aa: CASSLGTTSGSTDTQYF

v_gene: TRBV27
d_gene: TRBD2
j_gene: TRBJ2-7
abundance: few
len: 15
CDR3nt: TGTGCCAGCAGTTCAGCACTAGCGGGATTTCGGGAGCAGTACTTC
CDR3aa: CASSSALAGFREQYF

v_gene: TRBV7-2
d_gene: -
j_gene: TRBJ2-2
abundance: -
len: 13
CDR3nt: TGTGCCAGCAGCGCCAGAAACAACGGGGAGCTGTTTTTT
CDR3aa: CASSARNNGELFF

v_gene: TRBV6-5
d_gene: -
j_gene: TRBJ2-1
abundance: -
len: 16
CDR3nt: TGTGCCAGCAGTTACCGATCCCGTGGCTCCTACAATGAGCAGTTCTTC
CDR3aa: CASSYRSRGSYNEQFF

v_gene: TRBV2
d_gene: TRBD1
j_gene: TRBJ2-7
abundance: -
len: 13
CDR3nt: TGTGCCAGCAGTGGGACAGGGGGTGGCAAGCAGTACTTC
CDR3aa: CASSGTGGGKQYF

v_gene: TRBV2
d_gene: -
j_gene: TRBJ2-3
abundance: few
len: 16
CDR3nt: TGTGCCAGCAGGGAGCGGACATTTTCCTCCACAGATACGCAGTATTTT
CDR3aa: CASRERTFSSTDTQYF

v_gene: TRBV25-1
d_gene: -
j_gene: TRBJ1-2
abundance: -
len: 14
CDR3nt: TGTGCCAGCAGGGAAATCAATGAGCGGTATGGCTACACCTTC
CDR3aa: CASREINERYGYTF

v_gene: TRBV28
d_gene: -
j_gene: TRBJ1-2
abundance: many
len: 13
CDR3nt: TGTGCCGGGGGAGGTACAGTCCCCTATGGCTACACCTTC
CDR3aa: CAGGGTVPYGYTF

v_gene: TRBV5-1
d_gene: -
j_gene: TRBJ2-1
abundance: -
len: 16
CDR3nt: TGCGCCAGCAGCTTGGTAGGATCCGTGTTGTTGGATGAGCAGTTCTTC
CDR3aa: CASSLVGSVLLDEQFF

v_gene: TRBV14
d_gene: -
j_gene: TRBJ1-2
abundance: -
len: 16
CDR3nt: TGTGCCAGCAGCCAAGATCGTAAGCCGGCAGGACATGGCTACACCTTC
CDR3aa: CASSQDRKPAGHGYTF

v_gene: TRBV5-1
d_gene: -
j_gene: TRBJ2-1
abundance: many
len: 16
CDR3nt: TGCGCCAGCAGCTTGTTTGGCGGGACCTCCTACAATGAGCAGTTCTTC
CDR3aa: CASSLFGGTSYNEQFF

v_gene: TRBV7-8
d_gene: -
j_gene: TRBJ1-4
abundance: -
len: 15
CDR3nt: TGTGCCAGCACCTACCGGCAGCTCGAACGTGAAAAACTGTTTTTT
CDR3aa: CASTYRQLEREKLFF

v_gene: TRBV20-1
d_gene: -
j_gene: TRBJ2-1
abundance: once
len: 13
CDR3nt: TGCAGTCCCAAAAGGGGCTCCTACAATGAGCAGTTCTTC
CDR3aa: CSPKRGSYNEQFF

v_gene: TRBV29-1
d_gene: TRBD1
j_gene: TRBJ1-4
abundance: -
len: 14
CDR3nt: TGCAGCGCGACACAGGGGGCTTCTCGTGAAAAACTGTTTTTT
CDR3aa: CSATQGASREKLFF

v_gene: TRBV6-5
d_gene: TRBD2
j_gene: TRBJ2-3
abundance: -
len: 18
CDR3nt: TGTGCCAGCAGTTACTCGATCCCGGCTAGCGGGGAGTTGGGTACGCAGTATTTT
CDR3aa: CASSYSIPASGELGTQYF

v_gene: TRBV20-1
d_gene: TRBD1
j_gene: TRBJ2-5
abundance: many
len: 14
CDR3nt: TGCAGTGCTGACGTAGGGGGACAGCAAGAGACCCAGTACTTC
CDR3aa: CSADVGGQQETQYF

v_gene: TRBV12-3/TRBV12-4
d_gene: -
j_gene: TRBJ2-3
abundance: -
len: 15
CDR3nt: TGTGCCAGCAGTTTAGATGGCGGATTAAGGGATACGCAGTCTTTT
CDR3aa: CASSLDGGLRDTQSF